The 15 T cell receptor beta chains presented below share a single source sample, sequenced in a study of T cell changes during pregnancy in multiple sclerosis. Using immunoSEQ multiplex PCR, the repertoire was profiled, and TCRdb retains in-frame clones only, with some absent. The table records tens of thousands of clones, approximately 92% of them present only once. Sample: peripheral blood, taken in the third trimester of pregnancy. These receptors were obtained from a female donor in good health, enrolled as a control in a pregnancy study.

The rearrangement uses TRBV5-1 and TRBJ2-3; 9 nucleotides line up with TRBD2. V dropped 0 bases and J dropped 2; count of bases not matched to a gene: 4. Germline V gene data show CDR1 as SGHRS and CDR2 as YFSETQ. The CDR3 covers 16 residues. The CDR3 protein is CASSLGTSANTDTQYF. In DNA, the CDR3 is TGCGCCAGCAGCTTGGGGACTAGCGCGAACACAGATACGCAGTATTTT.

As to this clone: One junction end does not reproduce the germline sequence, and a read error may be involved. This chain uses TRBV7-7 with TRBJ1-3, with 8 positions matching TRBD1. Germline-derived CDR1 and CDR2 are SSHAT and FNYEAQ (reference sequence). CDR3 size: 19 residues. CDR3 DNA: TGTGCTAGCAGCTTAAGGTTGGGCGGCAGGGGGCGTTCTGGAAACACCATATATTTT. The encoded protein is CASSLRLGGRGRSGNTIYF.

This chain joins TRBV7-3 and TRBJ2-2; 7 bases are a match to TRBD1. With 1 base clipped from V and 3 bases from J, the junction kept 11 bases outside the gene matches. The CDR3 runs to 18 residues. CDR1 and CDR2 (germline): SGHTA, FQGTGA. In DNA, the CDR3 is TGTGCCAGCAGCTTAAATGGGCTTACAGGGGTTCACACCGGGGAGCTGTTTTTT. Its protein is CASSLNGLTGVHTGELFF.

This clone was seen a single time. CDR3 sequence reads: CASSLAGTGGFHEQFF. The CDR3 nucleotides read TGTGCCAGCAGCTTAGCTGGGACAGGGGGGTTTCATGAGCAGTTCTTC. This sequence joins TRBV7-2 and TRBJ2-1, with 11 bases aligning to TRBD1. Germline loops: CDR1 SGHTA, CDR2 FQGNSA. With V trimmed by 0 bases and J by 8 bases, 6 bases remained unmatched. The CDR3 contains 16 residues.

The chain combines TRBV7-8 with TRBJ1-5; no clear D. V lost 1 base to trimming and J lost 1 base, with 11 bases between them. Per germline, CDR1 SGHVS and CDR2 FQNEAQ. There are 16 residues in the CDR3. The CDR3 loop is CASSLEGLASNQPQHF. The CDR3 region has the DNA TGTGCCAGCAGCTTAGAAGGGTTAGCGAGCAATCAGCCCCAGCATTTT.

The chain carries TRBV7-2 and TRBJ2-7, with TRBD2 matching 7 bases. Germline-derived CDR1 and CDR2 are SGHTA and FQGNSA. V lost 1 base and J lost 6; bases outside the gene matches: 6. The CDR3 is made up of 14 amino acids. CDR3 nucleotides: TGTGCCAGCAGCTTAGTCAGCGGGAATGGCGAGCAGTACTTC. As protein: CASSLVSGNGEQYF.

The chain is built from TRBV9 and TRBJ2-6, with unresolved D. The CDR3 covers 13 residues. With 5 bases removed from V and 1 base from J, the gap between germline ends came to 4 bases. Germline V gene data show CDR1 as SGDLS and CDR2 as YYNGEE. CDR3 DNA: TGTGCCAGCAGGACTTCTGGGGCCAACGTCCTGACTTTC. Its translation: CASRTSGANVLTF.

This chain connects TRBV5-1 to TRBJ2-3; 10 nucleotides agree with TRBD2. J gave up 5 bases and V 3 bases, and 15 bases lay outside the gene matches. Germline V gene lookup returns CDR1 SGHRS and CDR2 YFSETQ. The CDR3 is 18 residues long. The CDR3 nucleotides read TGCGCCAGCAGCTGGCAAGCGATAGCGGGAGGAGCTGAAGATACGCAGTATTTT. Its protein is CASSWQAIAGGAEDTQYF. Drawing the rest from reference TRBV5-1 and TRBJ2-3, the complete variable domain is KAGVTQTPRYLIKTRGQQVTLSCSPISGHRSVSWYQQTPGQGLQFLFEYFSETQRNKGNFPGRFSGRQFSNSRSEMNVSTLELGDSALYLCASSWQAIAGGAEDTQYFGPGTRLTVL.

This clone was observed a single time. The V call is TRBV2, the J call TRBJ1-1; 7 nucleotides agree with TRBD1. Looked up from germline, CDR1 is SNHLY and CDR2 is FYNNEI. Trimming at V came to 6 bases and at J to 4 bases, leaving 2 bases not matched to a gene. The CDR3 has 12 residues. The CDR3, as DNA: TGTGCCAGCAGGGCAGGGGGCACTGAAGCTTTCTTT. Translated: CASRAGGTEAFF.

The chain couples TRBV5-1 to TRBJ2-1; D might be TRBD1 (6 bases). This CDR3 spans 12 amino acids. Trimming removed 5 bases from V and 6 bases from J, with 9 bases in between. CDR1 SGHRS and CDR2 YFSETQ come from the germline V gene. The CDR3 DNA reads as TGCGCCAGCAGTGGACAGACCAATGAGCAGTTCTTC. It specifies CASSGQTNEQFF. The full variable domain, with the rest looked up from reference TRBV5-1 and TRBJ2-1, is KAGVTQTPRYLIKTRGQQVTLSCSPISGHRSVSWYQQTPGQGLQFLFEYFSETQRNKGNFPGRFSGRQFSNSRSEMNVSTLELGDSALYLCASSGQTNEQFFGPGTRLTVL.

CDR3 in amino acids: CASSFQGMSGGYTF. The CDR3 nucleotides read TGTGCCAGCAGCTTCCAAGGGATGTCGGGGGGCTACACCTTC. V gene TRBV7-9 combines with J gene TRBJ1-2, with D uncertain. Germline V gene data show CDR1 as SEHNR and CDR2 as FQNEAQ (reference sequence). This CDR3 is built from 14 residues. Trimming pared 3 bases from V and 8 bases from J, leaving 16 bases between.

V gene TRBV6-6 combines with J gene TRBJ1-6, with 9 nucleotides matching TRBD1. Germline V gives CDR1 MNHNY, CDR2 SVGAGI (reference sequence). The CDR3 totals 15 residues. The V and J ends lost 6 bases and 7 bases, in that order; junction bases with no gene match: 7. The CDR3 protein is CASSIPGQGNSPLHF. Written as DNA, the CDR3 is TGTGCCAGCAGCATTCCGGGACAGGGCAATTCACCCCTCCACTTT.

V and J are TRBV27 and TRBJ1-6; possibly TRBD1 for D (5 bases). The CDR3 contains 11 residues. V was trimmed by 8 bases and J by 7 bases, leaving 6 bases between them. Per germline, CDR1 MNHEY and CDR2 SMNVEV (reference sequence). CDR3 in amino acids: CASGANSPLHF. CDR3 DNA sequence: TGTGCCAGCGGGGCGAATTCACCCCTCCACTTT.

The V gene is TRBV5-1, the J gene TRBJ2-6; D may be TRBD2 (6 bases). CDR1 and CDR2 (germline): SGHRS, YFSETQ. The V gene lost 4 bases and the J gene lost 2 bases, with 10 bases spanning the gap. The CDR3 has 15 amino acids. The DNA of the CDR3 is TGCGCCAGCAGCACCCCGGGGGCTGGGGCCAACGTCCTGACTTTC. Translation: CASSTPGAGANVLTF.

The chain combines TRBV11-2 with TRBJ1-1; D not certain. Germline V gene lookup returns CDR1 SGHAT and CDR2 FQNNGV. This CDR3 is built from 13 residues. Trimming removed 3 bases from V and 0 bases from J, with 5 bases in between. The CDR3 loop is CASSLELNTEAFF. CDR3 DNA sequence: TGTGCCAGCAGCTTGGAGCTGAACACTGAAGCTTTCTTT.